Listed below are T cell receptor beta chains from one sample, sequenced in a study of blood T cell repertoires in COVID-19. Clones were read by immunoSEQ multiplex PCR, and TCRdb kept only the in-frame ones, dropping some. Of about 140,000 clones in the sample, about 87% were seen once. The specimen sequenced was peripheral blood. The receptors originated from a man aged 55 to 69 with active or convalescent COVID-19. The conserved cysteine and the conserved F or W are not part of the CDR3 here.

V	length	J	CDR3
TRBV30	13	TRBJ1-1	AWSVGGARSTEAF
TRBV7-9	13	TRBJ1-6	ASSLTGHSNSPLH
TRBV4-1	14	TRBJ2-7	ASSPEGGQGLREQY
TRBV4-2	15	TRBJ1-4	ASSQDSSVLGGEKLF
TRBV5-1	13	TRBJ2-1	ASSLNPSGNNEQF
TRBV5-6	13	TRBJ1-5	ASSYGQGSNQPQH
TRBV5-1	14	TRBJ2-2	ASSPDRGLATGELF
TRBV19	14	TRBJ1-3	ASSTTRWNSGNTIY
TRBV3-1/TRBV3-2	13	TRBJ2-5	ASSQGGAGQETQY
TRBV7-9	13	TRBJ2-1	ASSLVAGPYNEQF
TRBV18	14	TRBJ1-6	ASSPIEGAQNSPLH
TRBV5-1	14	TRBJ2-1	ASSLYGTGAYNEQF
TRBV18	13	TRBJ2-3	ASSPLDTSTDTQY
TRBV24-1	13	TRBJ2-5	ATSDLGGTGETQY
TRBV5-6	11	TRBJ2-7	ASSLGSSYEQY
TRBV30	12	TRBJ2-7	AWTMGLSSYEQY
TRBV6-5	14	TRBJ1-4	ASSYRTGGTNEKLF
TRBV27	15	TRBJ2-3	ASRPRLAGGSTDTQY
TRBV18	12	TRBJ1-6	ASSPDRVDSPLH
TRBV6-2/TRBV6-3	14	TRBJ2-4	ASSPGPGGAKNIQY
TRBV5-4	15	TRBJ1-4	ASSLGAHGGGGEKLF
TRBV5-4	13	TRBJ2-2	ASSLGGSATGELF
TRBV28	10	TRBJ2-7	ASSEGTFEQY
TRBV5-1	19	TRBJ2-5	ASSFHAGLAGVRGVQETQY
TRBV6-4	14	TRBJ2-1	ASSKPGLEVYNEQF
TRBV18	12	TRBJ2-7	ASSPPGQGYEQY
TRBV28	13	TRBJ2-1	ASTWGLPSHNEQF
TRBV28	15	TRBJ1-5	ASSLTGFGARNQPQH
TRBV18	12	TRBJ1-3	ASSLDRAGNTIY
TRBV11-3	11	TRBJ2-7	ASSSSVQNEQY
TRBV7-2	12	TRBJ2-5	ASSFNRGHETQY
TRBV28	14	TRBJ2-3	ASSLSPGFVPDTQY
TRBV27	14	TRBJ2-1	ASSPTLAGGYNEQF
TRBV18	13	TRBJ2-7	ASSPPAGGGYEQY
TRBV7-9	14	TRBJ1-3	ASSPTHLLSGNTIY
TRBV21-1	19	TRBJ2-7	ASSKGPPGGWASGSSYEQY
TRBV13	14	TRBJ2-2	ASSLGPGGDTGELF